The 19 T cell receptor beta chains below all came from one sample that was sequenced in a study of blood T cell repertoires in COVID-19. Measured with immunoSEQ multiplex PCR; TCRdb has only the in-frame clones, and not every one. The data contain approximately 500,000 clones, roughly nine tenths of them singletons. Sequences were obtained from peripheral blood. The receptors come from a woman between 45 and 65 years old with COVID-19, enrolled during active disease.

This sequence joins TRBV29-1 and TRBJ1-5; D is ambiguous. This CDR3 is 12 amino acids long. From germline, CDR1 is SQVTM and CDR2 ANQGSEA. V lost 7 bases to trimming and J lost 5 bases, with 12 bases between them. The CDR3 region has the DNA TGCAGCGCCGGAGGGCTCGATCAGCCCCAGCATTTT. It encodes CSAGGLDQPQHF.

V and J are TRBV20-1 and TRBJ2-7; D is unclear. CDR1 is DFQATT and CDR2 is SNEGSKA in the germline V gene (reference sequence). The CDR3 extends over 11 amino acids. Trimming stripped 7 bases from V and 3 bases from J, with 10 bases between. In DNA, the CDR3 is TGCAGTGTCGTTACAGACTACGAGCAGTACTTC. Residues: CSVVTDYEQYF.

Written as DNA, the CDR3 is TGCGCCAGCAGCCCCCCAGGGGGCGCCTACAATGAGCAGTTCTTC. It encodes CASSPPGGAYNEQFF. This chain joins TRBV5-1 and TRBJ2-1, with TRBD1 matching over 8 bases. This CDR3 comprises 15 residues. With V trimmed by 4 bases and J by 2 bases, 5 bases remained unmatched. CDR1 is SGHRS, CDR2 YFSETQ, per germline.

The chain links TRBV5-4 to TRBJ1-2; no definite D call. Germline V gene sequence: CDR1 SGHNT, CDR2 YYREEE (reference sequence). This CDR3 contains 12 residues. V dropped 2 bases and J dropped 1 base, with 3 bases sitting between them. The CDR3 spells CASSFSNYGYTF. The CDR3, as DNA: TGTGCCAGCAGCTTCAGTAACTATGGCTACACCTTC.

The V gene is TRBV3-1 (or the pseudogene TRBV3-2), the J gene TRBJ1-2; D is possibly TRBD1 (5 bases). The CDR3 is 12 residues long. With 5 bases removed from V and 2 bases from J, the gap between germline ends came to 6 bases. Germline-derived CDR1 and CDR2 are LGHDT and YNNKEL (reference sequence). CDR3 nucleotides: TGTGCCAGCAGCGCAGGGAACTATGGCTACACCTTC. Its protein product is CASSAGNYGYTF.

The V gene is TRBV11-2, the J gene TRBJ2-7; TRBD2 aligns across 8 bases. Germline values: CDR1 SGHAT, CDR2 FQNNGV. The CDR3 is 14 residues long. After removal of 1 base from V and 2 bases from J, the junction contained 1 base not matched to a gene. In DNA form, the CDR3 reads TGTGCCAGCAGCTTAGCGGGGGGGACCTACGAGCAGTACTTC. It is translated as CASSLAGGTYEQYF.

This sequence joins TRBV6-5 and TRBJ1-1; 9 bases map to TRBD1. The CDR3 is made up of 14 amino acids. The germline V gene encodes CDR1 MNHEY and CDR2 SVGAGI. Trimming cost V 6 bases and J 4 bases; bases outside gene matches: 6. The CDR3 region has the DNA TGTGCCAGCAGAGTACAGGGGGCTGGCACTGAAGCTTTCTTT. Its protein product is CASRVQGAGTEAFF.

This chain links TRBV18 with TRBJ1-2; tentative D call: TRBD1 (5 bases). The germline gives CDR1 KGHSH, CDR2 LQKENI. V was clipped by 3 bases and J by 6 bases, with 20 bases between them. CDR3 length equals 16 residues. CDR3 in amino acids: CASSPIRDSILNGYTF. The CDR3 region has the DNA TGTGCCAGCTCACCCATCCGAGACAGCATACTAAATGGCTACACCTTC.

This rearrangement joins TRBV5-1 to TRBJ2-2; the match to TRBD1 covers 11 bases. V shed 4 bases and J 7 bases; nucleotides not matched to a gene: 9. From germline, CDR1 is SGHRS and CDR2 YFSETQ. The CDR3 sequence is 16 residues long. This chain's CDR3 is CASSIGQGAVNGELFF. CDR3 coding DNA: TGCGCCAGCAGCATTGGACAGGGGGCGGTCAACGGGGAGCTGTTTTTT.

In this sample, this clone turned up a few times. The V call is TRBV19, the J call TRBJ2-1, with 9 nucleotides matching TRBD2. Germline lookup yields CDR1 LNHDA and CDR2 SQIVND (reference sequence). V trimming: 4 bases; J trimming: 7 bases; junction bases outside the gene matches: 8. The CDR3 runs 15 residues. The CDR3 DNA is TGTGCCAGTAGTACCCTAGCGGGGAACCGGAATGAGCAGTTCTTC. It yields the protein CASSTLAGNRNEQFF.

With regard to this clone: The sample has other DNA sequences that encode this CDR3 too. The chain joins TRBV27 to TRBJ2-2; D unresolved. Germline V gene sequence: CDR1 MNHEY, CDR2 SMNVEV (reference sequence). Between the trimmed V and J ends, which lost 5 bases and 7 bases, there was a span of 8 bases. The CDR3 is made up of 12 amino acids. CDR3 coding DNA: TGTGCCAGCAGTCCCTTTGTCGGGGAGCTGTTTTTT. This sequence encodes CASSPFVGELFF.

This chain links TRBV30 with TRBJ2-7; perhaps TRBD1 as D (5 bases). Trimming removed 3 bases from V and 3 bases from J, with 18 bases in between. Germline V gene lookup returns CDR1 GTSNPN and CDR2 SVGIG (reference sequence). The CDR3 totals 15 residues. The CDR3 DNA follows: TGTGCCTGGAGCTCACTTGGACATAACTTCTACGAGCAGTACTTC. Protein sequence: CAWSSLGHNFYEQYF.

The chain employs TRBV5-1 and TRBJ2-7, with 9 bases lining up with TRBD1. This CDR3 contains 16 residues. CDR1 is SGHRS, CDR2 YFSETQ, per germline. V was clipped by 4 bases and J by 1 base; unmatched bases: 9. Here the CDR3 reads CASSPKGQGKSYEQYF. The CDR3 DNA follows: TGCGCCAGCAGCCCTAAGGGACAGGGTAAGTCCTACGAGCAGTACTTC.

The V call is TRBV5-4, the J call TRBJ1-1, with a tentative D call TRBD1 (5 bases). There are 14 residues in the CDR3. Trimming cost V 4 bases and J 5 bases, with 15 bases left between them. The germline gives CDR1 SGHNT, CDR2 YYREEE (reference sequence). DNA of the CDR3: TGTGCCAGCAGCCCCCCAGGGTTAAGGACTGAAGCTTTCTTT. As protein: CASSPPGLRTEAFF.

This chain uses TRBV2 with TRBJ1-6, with 11 bases lining up with TRBD1. V trimming: 7 bases; J trimming: 13 bases; junction bases outside the gene matches: 18. The CDR3 runs 17 residues. The germline V gene has CDR1 SNHLY and CDR2 FYNNEI. The CDR3 region is CASNSGQGGPGRLPLHF. The CDR3 DNA follows: TGTGCCAGCAACTCGGGACAGGGGGGTCCAGGTAGGCTGCCCCTCCACTTT. Together with reference TRBV2 and TRBJ1-6, the CDR3 gives the full variable domain: EPEVTQTPSHQVTQMGQEVILRCVPISNHLYFYWYRQILGQKVEFLVSFYNNEISEKSEIFDDQFSVERPDGSNFTLKIRSTKLEDSAMYFCASNSGQGGPGRLPLHFGNGTRLTVT.

This rearrangement joins TRBV27 to TRBJ1-2, with D possibly TRBD1 on 5 matching bases. In germline, CDR1 is MNHEY, CDR2 SMNVEV (reference sequence). Trimming pared 6 bases from V and 10 bases from J, leaving 9 bases between. This CDR3 comprises 10 residues. The CDR3: CASRPGHYTF. The CDR3 DNA sequence: TGTGCCAGCAGACCCGGACACTACACCTTC.

V usage is TRBV6-6 and J usage is TRBJ2-3, with D possibly TRBD1 on 5 matching bases. The germline V gene has CDR1 MNHNY and CDR2 SVGAGI (reference sequence). The CDR3 totals 15 residues. The V end lost 0 bases, the J end lost 2 bases, and 9 bases lay between the germline ends. This chain's CDR3 is CASSYSAGYTDTQYF. The CDR3 coding sequence is TGTGCCAGCAGTTACTCAGCAGGGTACACAGATACGCAGTATTTT.

The chain is built from TRBV5-6 and TRBJ1-5; D might be TRBD1 (6 bases). Trimming pared 0 bases from V and 3 bases from J, leaving 10 bases between. The CDR3 contains 15 residues. Germline V gives CDR1 SGHDT, CDR2 YYEEEE. The CDR3 loop reads CASSLGQVLNQPQHF. In nucleotides, the CDR3 is TGTGCCAGCAGCTTGGGACAGGTGCTCAATCAGCCCCAGCATTTT.

For this clone: The same CDR3 also results from other DNA sequences found in this sample. The J gene is TRBJ1-1, the V gene TRBV9; 7 bases align to TRBD1. The CDR3 contains 14 residues. Germline CDR1 SGDLS, CDR2 YYNGEE. The junction had 5 bases not matched to a gene; V was cut back by 6 bases and J by 0 bases. CDR3 in amino acids: CASTRQGLNTEAFF. The CDR3 region has the DNA TGTGCCAGCACCAGACAGGGCCTGAACACTGAAGCTTTCTTT.